These 24 T cell receptor beta chains originate from one sample sequenced in a study of blood T cell repertoires in COVID-19. The method was immunoSEQ multiplex PCR; TCRdb's version includes in-frame clones alone and lacks a portion of them. This sample has about 330,000 clones; around 88% occur once, and the top ten carry 1% to 1.5%. Sequenced material: peripheral blood. These receptors originate from a woman aged 50 to 60 with acute or convalescent COVID-19.

The rearrangement uses TRBV3-1 (or the pseudogene TRBV3-2) and TRBJ1-1, with 8 positions matching TRBD1. The length of the CDR3 is 15 residues. Germline trimming cut 3 bases from V and 1 base from J; bases unmatched to any gene: 4. Germline loops: CDR1 LGHDT, CDR2 YNNKEL (reference sequence). The CDR3 loop reads CASSHQGQGNTEAFF. The DNA for the CDR3 is TGTGCCAGCAGCCACCAAGGACAGGGGAACACTGAAGCTTTCTTT.

For this clone: Other DNA sequences in this sample translate to the same CDR3. The chain couples TRBV19 to TRBJ1-2; D may be TRBD1 (5 bases). This CDR3 has 13 residues. Germline loops: CDR1 LNHDA, CDR2 SQIVND (reference sequence). V lost 9 bases, J lost 1 base, and 12 bases lay in between. CDR3 protein: CASRAQGNYGYTF. The CDR3 DNA is TGTGCCAGCAGGGCCCAGGGTAACTATGGCTACACCTTC.

This clone was observed a few times. This rearrangement joins TRBV21-1 to TRBJ1-2; TRBD1, as called in the table, went unchecked against the DNA. TRBV21-1 is noted as a pseudogene. The CDR3 has 14 residues. CDR3 sequence: CASSKGHGLGGYTF. In nucleotides, the CDR3 is TGTGCCAGCAGCAAAGGACATGGGCTCGGAGGCTACACCTTC.

In its sample, this clone was seen once. The chain couples TRBV5-5 to TRBJ1-1; 7 positions agree with TRBD1. The CDR3 is 15 amino acids. With V trimmed by 1 base and J by 6 bases, 9 bases remained unmatched. Germline V gene sequence: CDR1 SGHKS, CDR2 YYEKEE (reference sequence). The CDR3 DNA reads as TGTGCCAGCAGCTTGTACGAGGGGGCAGGGGCTGAAGCTTTCTTT. It is translated as CASSLYEGAGAEAFF.

The chain links TRBV11-2 to TRBJ2-1; TRBD2 matches 8 bases. The CDR3 length is 16 residues. The J segment lost 0 bases and the V segment lost 1 base, leaving 2 bases of the junction unmatched. Germline assignment: CDR1 SGHAT and CDR2 FQNNGV. For the CDR3, the DNA is TGTGCCAGCAGCTTAGCCGGGACTAGCTCCTACAATGAGCAGTTCTTC. It yields the protein CASSLAGTSSYNEQFF.

The gene calls are TRBV7-3 and TRBJ1-2; tentative D call: TRBD1 (6 bases). Trimming removed 4 bases at V and 13 bases at J, with 19 bases between. This CDR3 spans 13 amino acids. Germline values: CDR1 SGHTA, CDR2 FQGTGA. CDR3 residues: CASSSPGQGALTF. The CDR3 DNA sequence: TGTGCCAGCAGCTCCCCGGGACAAGGGGCCCTCACCTTC.

V is TRBV10-3 and J is TRBJ1-2; D perhaps matches TRBD1 (5 bases). Trimming stripped 4 bases from V and 7 bases from J, with 16 bases between. CDR1 and CDR2 from the germline V gene are ENHRY and SYGVKD. The CDR3 is 14 amino acids. The CDR3 nucleotides are TGTGCCATCAGTGTGGACATTTCCCCGGGTGGCTACACCTTC. This gives the protein CAISVDISPGGYTF.

The CDR3 DNA follows: TGTGCCAGCCGGGGGGGAGAGACCCAGTACTTC. It encodes CASRGGETQYF. The chain employs TRBV6-6 and TRBJ2-5, with TRBD2 identical over 8 bases. CDR1 is MNHNY, CDR2 SVGAGI, per germline (reference sequence). V was clipped by 8 bases and J by 4 bases; unmatched bases: 0. This CDR3 contains 11 residues.

This rearrangement joins TRBV4-2 to TRBJ2-2; 7 bases align to TRBD1. CDR3 length: 15 amino acids. J lost 4 bases, V lost 1 base, and 3 bases had no gene match. Germline CDR1 is LGHNA and CDR2 is YNFKEQ. The CDR3 DNA is TGTGCCAGCAGCCAAGGGGACAGCCCCACCGGGGAGCTGTTTTTT. It specifies CASSQGDSPTGELFF.

The V call is TRBV30, the J call TRBJ1-4, with D unclear. Per the germline V gene, CDR1 is GTSNPN and CDR2 is SVGIG (reference sequence). V lost 0 bases and J lost 6, with 8 bases in between. The CDR3 has 13 amino acids. The CDR3 bases are TGTGCCTGGAGTGTACGACTATATGAAAAACTGTTTTTT. It specifies CAWSVRLYEKLFF.

The genes are TRBV6-5 and TRBJ2-1, with a tentative D call TRBD2 (6 bases). The length of the CDR3 is 15 residues. Deletions cut 6 bases from V and 4 bases from J, with 16 bases between. Germline CDR1 MNHEY, CDR2 SVGAGI. Here the CDR3 DNA reads TGTGCCAGCAGCCAGCGCGGGGCCGATTACAATGAGCAGTTCTTC. This codes for CASSQRGADYNEQFF.

The rearrangement uses TRBV21-1 and TRBJ1-3; TRBD1, as called in the table, went unchecked against the DNA. TRBV21-1 is designated a pseudogene. This CDR3 is 13 amino acids long. CDR3 residues: CAPPEGAGNTIYF. Written as DNA, the CDR3 is TGTGCCCCCCCCGAGGGGGCTGGAAACACCATATATTTT.

This clone has just a few counts. The chain couples TRBV3-1 (or the pseudogene TRBV3-2) to TRBJ2-5; a possible D gene is TRBD1 (6 bases). Germline V CDR1 and CDR2: LGHDT, YNNKEL (reference sequence). The CDR3 is 13 amino acids. V dropped 7 bases and J dropped 2 bases, with 11 bases sitting between them. DNA for the CDR3: TGTGCCAGCACCACTGACAGGCAAGAGACCCAGTACTTC. Encoded protein: CASTTDRQETQYF.

V gene TRBV27 combines with J gene TRBJ2-2, with TRBD2 matching 7 bases. J gave up 0 bases and V 2 bases, and 3 bases lay outside the gene matches. Germline-derived CDR1 and CDR2 are MNHEY and SMNVEV (reference sequence). The CDR3 is made up of 16 amino acids. The CDR3 nucleotides are TGTGCCAGCAGTTTAGGGGGGGGGACGAACACCGGGGAGCTGTTTTTT. Protein product: CASSLGGGTNTGELFF.

The chain carries TRBV27 and TRBJ2-7; D may be TRBD2 (6 bases). Germline CDR1 is MNHEY and CDR2 is SMNVEV (reference sequence). The CDR3 sequence is 14 residues long. Trimming removed 6 bases from V and 4 bases from J, with 16 bases in between. CDR3 sequence (DNA): TGTGCCAGCAGCCCCTTTAGCGGAGCATACGAGCAGTACTTC. Protein sequence: CASSPFSGAYEQYF.

This chain links TRBV6-4 with TRBJ2-3; D may be TRBD1 (6 bases). Germline CDR1 is MRHNA and CDR2 is SNTAGT. The CDR3 consists of 15 residues. Trimming removed 0 bases at V and 1 base at J, with 8 bases between. The DNA of the CDR3 is TGTGCCAGCAGTGACTCGAGGACAGGCACAGATACGCAGTATTTT. Its translation is CASSDSRTGTDTQYF.

The rearrangement links TRBV9 to TRBJ2-2, with D perhaps matching TRBD2 (7 bases). V was pared by 3 bases and J by 1 base, with 13 bases between. The CDR3 covers 16 residues. Per germline, CDR1 SGDLS and CDR2 YYNGEE. The CDR3 here is CASSARGGVNTGELFF. The CDR3 nucleotides are TGTGCCAGCAGCGCCCGAGGGGGGGTGAACACCGGGGAGCTGTTTTTT.

The CDR3: CASSPGNEYEQYF. The DNA of the CDR3 is TGTGCCAGCAGCCCCGGGAACGAATACGAGCAGTACTTC. This chain links TRBV7-9 with TRBJ2-7, with D tentatively TRBD2 (5 bases). V was shortened by 5 bases and J by 4 bases, with 12 bases between the two germline ends. The CDR3 spans 13 residues. In germline, CDR1 is SEHNR, CDR2 FQNEAQ (reference sequence).

The chain combines TRBV5-1 with TRBJ1-3; 8 bases line up with TRBD1. CDR1 is SGHRS, CDR2 YFSETQ, per germline. The CDR3 is 14 amino acids. The V and J ends lost 4 bases and 4 bases, in that order; junction bases with no gene match: 4. The CDR3, as DNA: TGCGCCAGCAGCGATGGACAGGGAGGAAACACCATATATTTT. Protein sequence: CASSDGQGGNTIYF.

The rearrangement joins TRBV5-4 to TRBJ2-5, with TRBD1 identical over 7 bases. CDR1 SGHNT and CDR2 YYREEE come from the germline V gene (reference sequence). There are 14 residues in the CDR3. After removal of 4 bases from V and 5 bases from J, the junction contained 8 bases not matched to a gene. CDR3 sequence: CASSNTGVGETQYF. The CDR3 bases are TGTGCCAGCAGCAATACAGGGGTCGGCGAGACCCAGTACTTC. Complete variable domain (other parts from reference TRBV5-4 and TRBJ2-5): ETGVTQSPTHLIKTRGQQVTLRCSSQSGHNTVSWYQQALGQGPQFIFQYYREEENGRGNFPPRFSGLQFPNYSSELNVNALELDDSALYLCASSNTGVGETQYFGPGTRLLVL.

The rearrangement uses TRBV6-4 and TRBJ1-2; perhaps TRBD1 as D (5 bases). Per germline, CDR1 MRHNA and CDR2 SNTAGT. Trimming stripped 0 bases from V and 4 bases from J, with 9 bases between. The CDR3 contains 14 residues. CDR3 in amino acids: CASSDSDSLYGYTF. The CDR3 DNA is TGTGCCAGCAGTGACTCCGACAGCCTCTATGGCTACACCTTC.

V gene TRBV5-1 combines with J gene TRBJ1-2; TRBD1 agrees at 8 bases. The germline CDR1 and CDR2 sequences are SGHRS and YFSETQ. The junction had 7 bases not matched to a gene; V was cut back by 4 bases and J by 8 bases. The CDR3 runs 13 residues. CDR3 sequence (DNA): TGCGCCAGCAGCGTAGACAGGGGTTCGGGCTACACCTTC. Translation: CASSVDRGSGYTF.

The count of this clone is one. This sequence joins TRBV9 and TRBJ2-3; a weak D match, TRBD1 (6 bases). In germline, CDR1 is SGDLS, CDR2 YYNGEE. The CDR3 has 14 residues. Trimming removed 3 bases from V and 0 bases from J, with 8 bases in between. CDR3 in amino acids: CASSEDSSTDTQYF. DNA for the CDR3: TGTGCCAGCAGCGAGGACAGTAGCACAGATACGCAGTATTTT.

V is TRBV7-2 and J is TRBJ2-1, with a weak D call TRBD2 (5 bases). Germline CDR1 and CDR2: SGHTA and FQGNSA. The CDR3 loop spans 15 amino acids. V lost 5 bases and J 9 bases, leaving 20 bases between the germline ends. CDR3 DNA: TGTGCCAGCAGCGCCCAGAGGGTTCGGGTGGGTGAGCAGTTCTTC. This translates into CASSAQRVRVGEQFF.